This T cell receptor (beta chain) emerged from a study of blood T cells in healthy people across ages. Broader study findings: Roughly linearly, TCR beta diversity per million T cells fell as age increased. Considered underestimates were the diversity estimates obtained from one million T cells.

On this clonotype itself: The antigen remains unidentified.

V lost 6 bases and J 4 bases, leaving 19 bases between the germline ends. The CDR3 has 16 amino acids. The second PCR ran about 7 to 12 cycles with a sample-barcoded 5' primer and J-beta primers. Each cDNA molecule, via a template-switch adaptor with 12 random nucleotides, was tagged. There were at least 2.5 million CDR3-containing paired-end reads obtained from each sample. From the 5' RACE reads, TCRdb called clonotypes with MiXCR, one entry per CDR3 protein. The table records 650,000 to 800,000 distinct CDR3 sequences, under 45% of them present only once. This receptor was obtained from a man in his 60s in good health. V usage is TRBV12-3 or TRBV12-4 and J usage is TRBJ2-1; possibly TRBD1 for D (6 bases). Sequencing was done on a sample of blood. CDR3 protein: CASSRSGTRGYNEQFF. The CDR3, as DNA: TGTGCCAGCAGCAGATCCGGGACAAGGGGATACAATGAGCAGTTCTTC.